The 25 T cell receptor beta chains presented below share a single source sample, sequenced in a study of cytomegalovirus exposure and HLA in healthy donors. Sequencing was performed with immunoSEQ multiplex PCR; in TCRdb, only in-frame clones are kept and a portion is missing. The sample yields roughly 250,000 clones, roughly 90% seen once. The sample consisted of PBMCs. These receptors were taken from a woman in her late teens or twenties in good health and CMV-seronegative.

The genes are TRBV5-1 and TRBJ2-2; D gene unclear. This CDR3 has 15 residues. Per the germline V gene, CDR1 is SGHRS and CDR2 is YFSETQ. Between the trimmed V and J ends, which lost 2 bases and 0 bases, there was a span of 8 bases. CDR3 residues: CASSFDISNTGELFF. The CDR3, as DNA: TGCGCCAGCAGCTTCGACATTTCGAACACCGGGGAGCTGTTTTTT.

The CDR3 loop is CASSLRGTTSGNTIYF. CDR3 sequence (DNA): TGTGCCAGCAGTTTGCGGGGCACGACCTCTGGAAACACCATATATTTT. This chain uses TRBV6-5 with TRBJ1-3; TRBD1 might be the D (5 bases). The CDR3 is 16 residues long. V shed 4 bases and J shed 0 bases, with 13 bases lying between them. Germline lookup yields CDR1 MNHEY and CDR2 SVGAGI.

This clone occurred once. The chain employs TRBV5-1 and TRBJ1-6; D remains unclear. The V end lost 0 bases, the J end lost 2 bases, and 6 bases lay between the germline ends. The CDR3 runs to 15 residues. CDR1 is SGHRS and CDR2 is YFSETQ in the germline V gene. The CDR3 spells CASSLAAAYNSPLHF. The CDR3 nucleotides are TGCGCCAGCAGCTTGGCCGCAGCCTATAATTCACCCCTCCACTTT.

This rearrangement joins TRBV18 to TRBJ1-3; TRBD1 aligns across 10 bases. The CDR3 extends over 15 amino acids. Per germline, CDR1 KGHSH and CDR2 LQKENI. V gave up 4 bases and J gave up 2 bases; unmatched junction bases: 2. Here the CDR3 DNA reads TGTGCCAGCTCACGCGGACAGGGGGCTGGAAACACCATATATTTT. It codes for CASSRGQGAGNTIYF.

This chain joins TRBV27 and TRBJ1-2; TRBD1 might be the D (6 bases). V lost 5 bases to trimming and J lost 7 bases, with 11 bases between them. From germline, CDR1 is MNHEY and CDR2 SMNVEV (reference sequence). This CDR3 contains 12 residues. For the CDR3, the DNA is TGTGCCAGCAGTCCGACAGGTCTTGGCTACACCTTC. Encoded protein: CASSPTGLGYTF.

The V and J genes are TRBV5-6 and TRBJ1-3; no firm D call. Germline V gene lookup returns CDR1 SGHDT and CDR2 YYEEEE. V was cut by 2 bases and J by 0 bases, with 6 bases left in between. The CDR3 is 14 amino acids. The CDR3 nucleotides read TGTGCCAGCAGCTTCGAGTACTCTGGAAACACCATATATTTT. Amino acid sequence: CASSFEYSGNTIYF. Supplemented by reference TRBV5-6 and TRBJ1-3, the full variable domain reads DAGVTQSPTHLIKTRGQQVTLRCSPKSGHDTVSWYQQALGQGPQFIFQYYEEEERQRGNFPDRFSGHQFPNYSSELNVNALLLGDSALYLCASSFEYSGNTIYFGEGSWLTVV.

This chain uses TRBV4-2 with TRBJ2-1; perhaps TRBD2 as D (5 bases). The V end lost 0 bases, the J end lost 0 bases, and 12 bases lay between the germline ends. The length of the CDR3 is 17 residues. Germline CDR1 LGHNA, CDR2 YNFKEQ. In nucleotides, the CDR3 is TGTGCCAGCAGCCAAGAATTAGGCGGGCCCTCCTACAATGAGCAGTTCTTC. Protein: CASSQELGGPSYNEQFF.

The chain has TRBV2 and TRBJ2-2; TRBD2 might be the D (5 bases). The CDR3 extends over 16 amino acids. V dropped 3 bases and J dropped 0 bases, with 11 bases sitting between them. Germline-derived CDR1 and CDR2 are SNHLY and FYNNEI. The CDR3 coding sequence is TGTGCCAGCAGTGAGTACGGGGTCGCGAACACCGGGGAGCTGTTTTTT. This encodes CASSEYGVANTGELFF.

The rearrangement joins TRBV4-3 to TRBJ2-1; 7 nucleotides agree with TRBD2. The germline V gene encodes CDR1 LGHNA and CDR2 YSLEER. V lost 0 bases, J lost 5 bases, and 10 bases stayed unmatched. CDR3 length: 17 amino acids. Written as DNA, the CDR3 is TGCGCCAGCAGCCAAGACTGGACGGGGGGTATCGACAATGAGCAGTTCTTC. Its translation is CASSQDWTGGIDNEQFF.

J is TRBJ1-3 and V is TRBV20-1; D is undetermined. CDR3 length: 11 amino acids. Trimming removed 5 bases from V and 0 bases from J, with 2 bases in between. Looked up from germline, CDR1 is DFQATT and CDR2 is SNEGSKA (reference sequence). The CDR3, as DNA: TGCAGTGCTCTCTCTGGAAACACCATATATTTT. Protein: CSALSGNTIYF.

The chain uses TRBV7-8 and TRBJ2-7; 8 nucleotides align to TRBD2. J gave up 6 bases and V 5 bases, and 9 bases lay outside the gene matches. In germline, CDR1 is SGHVS, CDR2 FQNEAQ. The CDR3 runs to 14 residues. CDR3 coding DNA: TGTGCCAGCAGCCACGGGGGGGCCAAGGGCGAGCAGTACTTC. It specifies CASSHGGAKGEQYF. The variable domain in full, with the rest retrieved from reference TRBV7-8 and TRBJ2-7, is GAGVSQSPRYKVAKRGQDVALRCDPISGHVSLFWYQQALGQGPEFLTYFQNEAQLDKSGLPSDRFFAERPEGSVSTLKIQRTQQEDSAVYLCASSHGGAKGEQYFGPGTRLTVT.

The chain has TRBV7-9 and TRBJ1-3; TRBD1 is a possible D gene (5 bases). The germline CDR1 and CDR2 sequences are SEHNR and FQNEAQ (reference sequence). V lost 5 bases to trimming and J lost 6 bases, with 8 bases between them. The CDR3 loop spans 12 amino acids. The CDR3 sequence: CASSVRENTIYF. CDR3 coding DNA: TGTGCCAGCAGCGTCAGGGAAAACACCATATATTTT.

The chain links TRBV10-1 to TRBJ2-7; D is possibly TRBD2 (5 bases). CDR1 is WNHNN, CDR2 SYGVQD, per germline (reference sequence). The CDR3 sequence is 17 residues long. Trimming cost V 0 bases and J 1 base, with 16 bases left between them. This CDR3 is CASSESGPSGGSYEQYF. For the CDR3, the DNA is TGCGCCAGCAGTGAGTCTGGGCCCAGCGGTGGGTCCTACGAGCAGTACTTC.

The chain uses TRBV2 and TRBJ1-6; TRBD1 matches at 7 bases. Germline values: CDR1 SNHLY, CDR2 FYNNEI. The CDR3 spans 13 residues. The trim removed 8 bases at V and 5 bases at J, leaving 3 bases unmatched. This CDR3 reads CASSGTDNSPLHF. CDR3 nucleotide sequence: TGTGCCAGCTCCGGGACAGATAATTCACCCCTCCACTTT.

The CDR3 nucleotides are TGTGCCAGCAGTGAGGGGGGAGTGAATGAGCAGTTCTTC. Amino acid sequence: CASSEGGVNEQFF. V is TRBV6-1 and J is TRBJ2-1; D possibly corresponds to TRBD2 (6 bases). Germline V gives CDR1 MNHNS, CDR2 SASEGT. This CDR3 comprises 13 residues. V was clipped by 3 bases and J by 7 bases, with 10 bases between them.

This chain links TRBV19 with TRBJ1-1, with TRBD1 as a possible D gene (5 bases). V was cut by 9 bases and J by 6 bases, with 14 bases left in between. CDR1 and CDR2 from the germline V gene are LNHDA and SQIVND (reference sequence). CDR3 length equals 12 residues. DNA of the CDR3: TGTGCCAGCACGTCATGGGGCGCTGAAGCTTTCTTT. This encodes CASTSWGAEAFF.

The chain has TRBV19 and TRBJ1-1, with a possible D match to TRBD1 (5 bases). CDR3 length: 12 amino acids. The V and J ends lost 2 bases and 5 bases respectively, with 6 bases between them. The germline V gene encodes CDR1 LNHDA and CDR2 SQIVND (reference sequence). DNA of the CDR3: TGTGCCAGTAGTATACGGGGGACTGAAGCTTTCTTT. Protein: CASSIRGTEAFF.

V is TRBV6-4 and J is TRBJ1-2; 11 bases line up with TRBD1. The germline CDR1 and CDR2 sequences are MRHNA and SNTAGT. This CDR3 has 15 residues. V dropped 6 bases and J dropped 5; count of bases not matched to a gene: 8. CDR3 sequence reads: CASRGQGAFGYGYTF. The CDR3 nucleotides read TGTGCCAGCAGAGGACAGGGGGCGTTTGGTTATGGCTACACCTTC.

This chain connects TRBV6-1 to TRBJ2-7; D possibly corresponds to TRBD2 (5 bases). The CDR3 is made up of 16 amino acids. CDR1 and CDR2 from the germline V gene are MNHNS and SASEGT. Trimming shortened V by 0 bases and J by 7 bases, and 19 bases separated the two germline ends. The DNA for the CDR3 is TGTGCCAGCAGTGAAGCGGTGACTACCGACCTCTGGGAGCAGTACTTC. As protein: CASSEAVTTDLWEQYF.

The V call is TRBV4-3, the J call TRBJ2-7; D ambiguous. Germline assignment: CDR1 LGHNA and CDR2 YSLEER. Trimming took 1 base from V and 3 from J, leaving 10 bases between them. This CDR3 has 14 residues. In DNA form, the CDR3 reads TGCGCCAGCAGCCAAGCTAACGCTGGCTACGAGCAGTACTTC. Translated, it gives CASSQANAGYEQYF.

There are a few counts of this clone. The V call is TRBV4-1, the J call TRBJ1-4; 8 bases match TRBD1. V shed 4 bases and J 13 bases; nucleotides not matched to a gene: 5. Per the germline V gene, CDR1 is MGHRA and CDR2 is YSYEKL. The CDR3 contains 12 residues. The DNA of the CDR3 is TGCGCCAGCAGCCCCCAAGGACAGGGACTGTTTTTT. It translates to CASSPQGQGLFF.

This clone appeared once. The chain links TRBV29-1 to TRBJ2-7; 7 nucleotides match TRBD1. J was trimmed by 3 bases and V by 6 bases; bases with no gene match: 11. Looked up from germline, CDR1 is SQVTM and CDR2 is ANQGSEA. CDR3 size: 14 residues. Here the CDR3 DNA reads TGCAGCGTGCTAAAGCCGGGACAGAACTACGAGCAGTACTTC. It yields the protein CSVLKPGQNYEQYF.

The J gene is TRBJ2-5, the V gene TRBV11-3, with a weak D call TRBD2 (5 bases). Germline loops: CDR1 SGHNT, CDR2 YENEEA. Trimming removed 1 base from V and 4 bases from J, with 13 bases in between. CDR3 length: 15 residues. The CDR3 DNA reads TGTGCCAGCAGCTTAGGGCTAGCAGGAGGAGAGACCCAGTACTTC. It codes for CASSLGLAGGETQYF.

The chain is built from TRBV27 and TRBJ1-6; TRBD1 matches at 8 bases. V dropped 6 bases and J dropped 9; count of bases not matched to a gene: 7. This CDR3 is built from 14 residues. Germline CDR1 MNHEY, CDR2 SMNVEV (reference sequence). CDR3 sequence (DNA): TGTGCCAGCAGCTTCGGACAGGGATTTTCACCCCTCCACTTT. Translated: CASSFGQGFSPLHF.

This chain uses TRBV5-1 with TRBJ2-3; 10 positions agree with TRBD1. The CDR3 runs to 16 residues. The germline CDR1 and CDR2 sequences are SGHRS and YFSETQ. Germline trimming cut 4 bases from V and 4 bases from J; bases unmatched to any gene: 9. The CDR3 loop is CASSATGTGASDTQYF. The CDR3 DNA is TGCGCCAGCAGCGCTACCGGGACAGGGGCCTCAGATACGCAGTATTTT.